This TCR beta chain stems from a study of OX40 agonist ivuxolimab in advanced cancers. Data came from immunoSEQ multiplex PCR; TCRdb stores just in-frame clones and leaves some out. The sample has around 60,000 clones; 92% are singletons. The CDR3 extends over 14 amino acids. From germline, CDR1 is SGHVS and CDR2 FNYEAQ. After removal of 1 base from V and 5 bases from J, the junction contained 4 bases not matched to a gene. The sequences come from CD4+ or CD8+ T cells sorted from blood, collected in a trial of the OX40 agonist ivuxolimab. V gene TRBV7-6 combines with J gene TRBJ2-7, with TRBD1 identical over 8 bases. The receptor was isolated from an adult with an advanced solid tumor such as melanoma, head and neck, liver or kidney cancer. CDR3 in amino acids: CASSLVPGGDEQYF. As DNA, the CDR3 is TGTGCCAGCAGCTTAGTTCCAGGGGGCGACGAGCAGTACTTC.